The entry below gives a single T cell receptor (beta chain) sequence along with its context. Only a few counts were recorded for this clone. The antigen it recognizes is unknown. No base quality information exists; no much larger clone differs at one position. Libraries were built with the immunoSEQ multiplex PCR assay. The source is immuneACCESS, and TCRdb retained only in-frame sequences with V and J called. Part of the clones is not carried over; for the studies checked, unresolved V genes explain less than half of this, and the remainder is unexplained. Here the sample has about 70,000 clones; approximately 94% occur a single time. Less than 0.65% of the sample lies in the top ten. This sample stems from a study of T cell changes during pregnancy in multiple sclerosis (dated by TCRdb to the late 2010s). In the study overall: The study looked at changes in the T cell repertoire across pregnancy in women with multiple sclerosis.

From its cysteine to its phenylalanine, the CDR3 spans 14 amino acids. Kept here is only the CDR3 DNA, which spans 42 bases and is read in frame from base 1. Per the germline V gene, SGHTA is the CDR1 and FQGTGA is the CDR2. V is pruned by 5 bases and J by 5 bases, leaving 7 bases of the junction without a gene match. The chain couples TRBV7-3 to TRBJ1-2, with TRBD1 identical over 8 junction bases. The TCR was taken from a female donor with multiple sclerosis, enrolled in a pregnancy study. The sample in question was peripheral blood, obtained in the third trimester of pregnancy. This receptor has the CDR3 CASSLQGGTYGYTF. The sequence in DNA is TGTGCCAGCAGCCTACAGGGGGGGACGTATGGCTACACCTTC.